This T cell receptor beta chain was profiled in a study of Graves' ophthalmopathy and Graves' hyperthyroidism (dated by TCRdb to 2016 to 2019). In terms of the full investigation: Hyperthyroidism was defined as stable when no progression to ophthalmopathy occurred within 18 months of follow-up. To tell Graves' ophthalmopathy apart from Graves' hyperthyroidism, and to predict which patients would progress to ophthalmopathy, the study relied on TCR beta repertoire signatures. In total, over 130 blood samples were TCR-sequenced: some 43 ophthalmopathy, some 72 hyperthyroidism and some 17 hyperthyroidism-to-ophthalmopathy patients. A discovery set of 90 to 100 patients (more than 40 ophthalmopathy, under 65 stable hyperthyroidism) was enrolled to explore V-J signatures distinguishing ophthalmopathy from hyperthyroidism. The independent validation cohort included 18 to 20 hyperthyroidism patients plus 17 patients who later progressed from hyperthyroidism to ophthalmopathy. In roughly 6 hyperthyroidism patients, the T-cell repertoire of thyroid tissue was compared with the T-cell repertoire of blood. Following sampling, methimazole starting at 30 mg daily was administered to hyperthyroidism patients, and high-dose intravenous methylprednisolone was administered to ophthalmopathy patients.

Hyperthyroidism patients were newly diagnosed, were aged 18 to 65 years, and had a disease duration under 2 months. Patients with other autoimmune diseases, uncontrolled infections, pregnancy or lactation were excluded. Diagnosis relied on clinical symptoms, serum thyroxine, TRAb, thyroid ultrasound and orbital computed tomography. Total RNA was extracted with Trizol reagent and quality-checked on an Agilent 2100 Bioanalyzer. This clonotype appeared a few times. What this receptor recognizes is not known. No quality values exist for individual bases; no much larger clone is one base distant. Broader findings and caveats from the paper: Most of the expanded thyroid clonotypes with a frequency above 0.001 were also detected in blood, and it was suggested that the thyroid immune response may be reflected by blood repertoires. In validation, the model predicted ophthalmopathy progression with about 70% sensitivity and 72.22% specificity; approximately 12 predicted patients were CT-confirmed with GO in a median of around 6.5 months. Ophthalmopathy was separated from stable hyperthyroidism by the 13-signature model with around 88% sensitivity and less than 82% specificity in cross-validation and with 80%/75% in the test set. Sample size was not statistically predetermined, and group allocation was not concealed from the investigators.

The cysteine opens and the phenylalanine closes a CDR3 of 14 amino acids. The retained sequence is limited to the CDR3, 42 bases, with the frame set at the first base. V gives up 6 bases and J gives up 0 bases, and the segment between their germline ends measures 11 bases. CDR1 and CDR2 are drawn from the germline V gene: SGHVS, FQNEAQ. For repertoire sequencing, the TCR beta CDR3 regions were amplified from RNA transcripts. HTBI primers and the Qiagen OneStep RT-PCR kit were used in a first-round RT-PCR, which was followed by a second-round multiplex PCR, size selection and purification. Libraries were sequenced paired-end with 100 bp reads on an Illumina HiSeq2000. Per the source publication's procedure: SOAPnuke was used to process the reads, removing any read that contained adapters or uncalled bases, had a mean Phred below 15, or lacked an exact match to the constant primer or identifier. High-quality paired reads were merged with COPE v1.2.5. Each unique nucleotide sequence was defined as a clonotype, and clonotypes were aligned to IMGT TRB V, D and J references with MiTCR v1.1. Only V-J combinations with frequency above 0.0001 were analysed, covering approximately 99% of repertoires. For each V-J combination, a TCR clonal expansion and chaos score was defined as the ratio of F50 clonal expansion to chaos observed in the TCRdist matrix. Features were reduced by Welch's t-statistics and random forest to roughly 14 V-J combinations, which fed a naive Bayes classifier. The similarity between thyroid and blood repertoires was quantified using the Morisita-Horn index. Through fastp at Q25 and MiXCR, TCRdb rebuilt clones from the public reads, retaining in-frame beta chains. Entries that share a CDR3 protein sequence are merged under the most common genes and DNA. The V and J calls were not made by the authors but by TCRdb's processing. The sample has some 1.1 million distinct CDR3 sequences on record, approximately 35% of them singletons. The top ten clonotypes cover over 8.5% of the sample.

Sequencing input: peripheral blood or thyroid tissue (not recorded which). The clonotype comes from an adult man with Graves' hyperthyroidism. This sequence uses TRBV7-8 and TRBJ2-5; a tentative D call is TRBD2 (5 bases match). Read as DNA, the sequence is TGTGCCAGCAGGCTCGTAGCGAACCAAGAGACCCAGTACTTC. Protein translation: CASRLVANQETQYF.